These T cell receptor beta chains were read from a single sample in a study of T cell responses to AZD1222 COVID-19 vaccine. Repertoires were generated with immunoSEQ multiplex PCR, while TCRdb's copy carries only in-frame clones and drops some. There are tens of thousands of clones in the sample; roughly 80% occur only once, and about 10% lies in the top ten. The source material was peripheral blood, sampled on day 0 of AZD1222 vaccination. Receptors originate from an adult in good health. Each CDR3 is given with its conserved first and last residue. The D gene is left open where the match is weak. Clone size is not always given. Where it is, it says once, few, many or a class for expanded clones.

J: TRBJ1-5
D: TRBD1
size: NA
V: TRBV19
DNA: TGTGCCAGTAGTGCGGGACAGATTAGCAATCAGCCCCAGCATTTT
CDR3: CASSAGQISNQPQHF

J: TRBJ1-2
D: NA
size: NA
V: TRBV14
DNA: TGTGCCAGCAGCTCACTCCGGACGGCCCTTTTAGAGTATGGCTACACCTTC
CDR3: CASSSLRTALLEYGYTF

J: TRBJ1-5
D: NA
size: few
V: TRBV9
DNA: TGTGCCAGCAGCGTATTAGACAGCAATCAGCCCCAGCATTTT
CDR3: CASSVLDSNQPQHF

J: TRBJ2-3
D: NA
size: NA
V: TRBV24-1
DNA: TGTGCCACCAGTGAGTCAGGGTCTGGGATAGATACGCAGTATTTT
CDR3: CATSESGSGIDTQYF

J: TRBJ2-7
D: TRBD1
size: NA
V: TRBV3-1/TRBV3-2
DNA: TGTGCCAGCAGCCACCGCGGGACAGGGGGCCGGGAGCAGTACTTC
CDR3: CASSHRGTGGREQYF

J: TRBJ2-3
D: NA
size: NA
V: TRBV7-9
DNA: TGTGCCAGCAGCGCGGCTGCCGCTCGGGGCACAGATACGCAGTATTTT
CDR3: CASSAAAARGTDTQYF

J: TRBJ2-5
D: NA
size: NA
V: TRBV4-2
DNA: TGTGCCAGCAGCCAAGAACCTAAAGGGCGGCGAGAGACCCAGTACTTC
CDR3: CASSQEPKGRRETQYF

J: TRBJ2-7
D: NA
size: NA
V: TRBV3-1/TRBV3-2
DNA: TGTGCCAGCAGCCGGCAAAGCAGCACCGAGCAGTACTTC
CDR3: CASSRQSSTEQYF

J: TRBJ2-1
D: NA
size: NA
V: TRBV5-4
DNA: TGTGCCAGCAGCCGCGAGCCCCGGGCTAACTCCTACAATGAGCAGTTCTTC
CDR3: CASSREPRANSYNEQFF

J: TRBJ2-7
D: TRBD2
size: NA
V: TRBV7-9
DNA: TGTGCCAGCAGCTTGGGACTAGCGGGAGGGCCAAGATCCTACGAGCAGTACTTC
CDR3: CASSLGLAGGPRSYEQYF

J: TRBJ2-1
D: NA
size: NA
V: TRBV11-2
DNA: TGTGCCAGCAGCTTAGATGTAGGGCGGTACAATGAGCAGTTCTTC
CDR3: CASSLDVGRYNEQFF

J: TRBJ2-3
D: TRBD2
size: NA
V: TRBV2
DNA: TGTGCCAGCAGTGAAGCGGGACTAGCGGGCGATACGCAGTATTTT
CDR3: CASSEAGLAGDTQYF

J: TRBJ1-1
D: NA
size: NA
V: TRBV15
DNA: TGTGCCACCAGTGGAAGGCATGACACTGAAGCTTTCTTT
CDR3: CATSGRHDTEAFF

J: TRBJ1-2
D: NA
size: NA
V: TRBV12-3/TRBV12-4
DNA: TGTGCCAGCAGTCTCGGACCAAGACGTGGCTACACCTTC
CDR3: CASSLGPRRGYTF

J: TRBJ2-3
D: NA
size: NA
V: TRBV7-2
DNA: TGTGCCAGCAGCTTAGGACCCTTGGCGTTCACAGATACGCAGTATTTT
CDR3: CASSLGPLAFTDTQYF

J: TRBJ1-1
D: TRBD1
size: NA
V: TRBV6-1
DNA: TGTGCCAGCAGTGAAGCCCGACTTGGACAGGGTCACACTGAAGCTTTCTTT
CDR3: CASSEARLGQGHTEAFF

J: TRBJ2-5
D: NA
size: NA
V: TRBV5-5
DNA: TGTGCCAGCAGCTTTTCGAGAGTAATCGAGACCCAGTACTTC
CDR3: CASSFSRVIETQYF

J: TRBJ1-1
D: NA
size: few
V: TRBV7-3
DNA: TGTGCCAGCAGTCGGGACCGCTACACTGAAGCTTTCTTT
CDR3: CASSRDRYTEAFF

J: TRBJ2-5
D: TRBD2
size: once
V: TRBV27
DNA: TGTGCCAGAGAGGGACTACAAGAGACCCAGTACTTC
CDR3: CAREGLQETQYF

J: TRBJ1-3
D: NA
size: medium-sized
V: TRBV5-1
DNA: TGCGCCAGCAGCCAAGGACGTATCTCTGGAAACACCATATATTTT
CDR3: CASSQGRISGNTIYF

J: TRBJ1-6
D: NA
size: NA
V: TRBV2
DNA: TGTGCCAGCAAGGGGAACCAGGGAGGGAATTCACCCCTCCACTTT
CDR3: CASKGNQGGNSPLHF

J: TRBJ1-1
D: TRBD1
size: NA
V: TRBV15
DNA: TGTGCCACCAGCAGGGACAGGGGGCAGGGGAACACTGAAGCTTTCTTT
CDR3: CATSRDRGQGNTEAFF

J: TRBJ1-2
D: TRBD1
size: NA
V: TRBV5-8
DNA: TGTGCCAGCAGCTTCCAGACAGGGGGCATCGGTGGCTACACCTTC
CDR3: CASSFQTGGIGGYTF

J: TRBJ2-7
D: NA
size: NA
V: TRBV28
DNA: TGTGCCAGCAGCCGTGACTGGGAGCAGTACTTC
CDR3: CASSRDWEQYF

J: TRBJ1-2
D: NA
size: NA
V: TRBV3-1/TRBV3-2
DNA: TGTGCCAGCAGCCAAGGGACATCTAACTATGGCTACACCTTC
CDR3: CASSQGTSNYGYTF

J: TRBJ2-5
D: TRBD1
size: NA
V: TRBV7-7
DNA: TGTGCTAGCAGTTCTGACAGGGGCTTAGAGACCCAGTACTTC
CDR3: CASSSDRGLETQYF

J: TRBJ1-6
D: NA
size: NA
V: TRBV15
DNA: TGTGCCACCAGCAGAGCCAGAACCAACCTTGGACCCCTCCACTTT
CDR3: CATSRARTNLGPLHF

J: TRBJ1-5
D: NA
size: NA
V: TRBV10-3
DNA: TGTGCCATCAGTGGCAGGGAGAATCAGCCCCAGCATTTT
CDR3: CAISGRENQPQHF

J: TRBJ1-6
D: NA
size: NA
V: TRBV5-6
DNA: TGTGCCAGCAGCTTTAGGGGGAGGGGTTCACCCCTCCACTTT
CDR3: CASSFRGRGSPLHF

J: TRBJ1-2
D: NA
size: NA
V: TRBV2
DNA: TGTGCCAGCGGAGGACAGTATGGCTACACCTTC
CDR3: CASGGQYGYTF

J: TRBJ2-2
D: NA
size: NA
V: TRBV7-9
DNA: TGTGCCAGCAGCTTAGGGAGGTCTACGGGGGAGCTGTTTTTT
CDR3: CASSLGRSTGELFF

J: TRBJ2-7
D: TRBD2
size: NA
V: TRBV3-1/TRBV3-2
DNA: TGTGCCAGCAGCCAAGGGCTAGCGGGAGTGTTCCAGAACGAGCAGTACTTC
CDR3: CASSQGLAGVFQNEQYF

J: TRBJ1-1
D: NA
size: NA
V: TRBV11-2
DNA: TGTGCCAGCAGCTTAATTGGCAGGGGAGGGGACACTGAAGCTTTCTTT
CDR3: CASSLIGRGGDTEAFF

J: TRBJ2-1
D: TRBD2
size: NA
V: TRBV6-5
DNA: TGTGCCAGCGTCCGGACTAGCGGGAGCAATGAGCAGTTCTTC
CDR3: CASVRTSGSNEQFF

J: TRBJ2-5
D: NA
size: NA
V: TRBV27
DNA: TGTGCCAGCAGACGCCTCGGGGCCCACTTACAAGAGACCCAGTACTTC
CDR3: CASRRLGAHLQETQYF

J: TRBJ1-2
D: NA
size: few
V: TRBV6-2/TRBV6-3
DNA: TGTGCCAGCAGTGACGGGACAAACTATGGCTACACCTTC
CDR3: CASSDGTNYGYTF

J: TRBJ2-7
D: TRBD2
size: NA
V: TRBV6-4
DNA: TGTGCCAGCAGTGACTCGGCTAGCGGGAGTACCTACGAGCAGTACTTC
CDR3: CASSDSASGSTYEQYF

J: TRBJ1-5
D: NA
size: NA
V: TRBV6-1
DNA: TGTGCCAGCAGTGTTAGGCTCGTTAGGGGAGGTGAGGATCAGCCCCAGCATTTT
CDR3: CASSVRLVRGGEDQPQHF

J: TRBJ1-4
D: TRBD1
size: NA
V: TRBV5-1
DNA: TGCGCCAGCAGCTCCAGGGGGGAGGTCGAAAAACTGTTTTTT
CDR3: CASSSRGEVEKLFF

J: TRBJ1-2
D: NA
size: NA
V: TRBV9
DNA: TGTGCCAGCAGCACTTCCCTGGGGGCAAGAGGCTACACCTTC
CDR3: CASSTSLGARGYTF

J: TRBJ1-3
D: TRBD1
size: NA
V: TRBV4-2
DNA: TGTGCCAGCAGCCAGCCCGAGGGGGCGGCTGGAAACACCATATATTTT
CDR3: CASSQPEGAAGNTIYF

J: TRBJ2-3
D: NA
size: NA
V: TRBV20-1
DNA: TGCAGTGGTACCCGATCAGATACGCAGTATTTT
CDR3: CSGTRSDTQYF

J: TRBJ2-1
D: TRBD1
size: NA
V: TRBV7-9
DNA: TGTGCCAGCAGCTTAGCGAGAGGGACAGGGAGCAATGAGCAGTTCTTC
CDR3: CASSLARGTGSNEQFF

J: TRBJ1-2
D: NA
size: NA
V: TRBV28
DNA: TGTGCCAGCAGTTTACCCGTCGTCTATGGCTACACCTTC
CDR3: CASSLPVVYGYTF

J: TRBJ1-1
D: NA
size: NA
V: TRBV7-3
DNA: TGTGCCAGCAGCTTAACGGGACAACTGAACACTGAAGCTTTCTTT
CDR3: CASSLTGQLNTEAFF

J: TRBJ1-5
D: NA
size: NA
V: TRBV10-3
DNA: TGTGCCATCAGTGAGGAAGGGGTTGGTAGCAATCAGCCCCAGCATTTT
CDR3: CAISEEGVGSNQPQHF

J: TRBJ2-3
D: TRBD2
size: NA
V: TRBV4-1
DNA: TGCGCCAGTTCCGGGGCGGGAGTGGGAGATACGCAGTATTTT
CDR3: CASSGAGVGDTQYF

J: TRBJ1-6
D: TRBD1
size: NA
V: TRBV6-6
DNA: TGTGCCAGCAGTCCAAATGGACAGGGGCGCCCGAGCTCCTATAATTCACCCCTCCACTTT
CDR3: CASSPNGQGRPSSYNSPLHF

J: TRBJ2-2
D: NA
size: NA
V: TRBV4-1
DNA: TGCGCCAGCAGCCAAGATAGGGTGAACACCGGGGAGCTGTTTTTT
CDR3: CASSQDRVNTGELFF

J: TRBJ1-5
D: NA
size: once
V: TRBV28
DNA: TGTGCCAGCAGGGGGCCTTTCAATCAGCCCCAGCATTTT
CDR3: CASRGPFNQPQHF

J: TRBJ2-3
D: NA
size: NA
V: TRBV4-2
DNA: TGTGCCAGCAGACTGGATGCCCGGGACGGAAGCACAGATACGCAGTATTTT
CDR3: CASRLDARDGSTDTQYF